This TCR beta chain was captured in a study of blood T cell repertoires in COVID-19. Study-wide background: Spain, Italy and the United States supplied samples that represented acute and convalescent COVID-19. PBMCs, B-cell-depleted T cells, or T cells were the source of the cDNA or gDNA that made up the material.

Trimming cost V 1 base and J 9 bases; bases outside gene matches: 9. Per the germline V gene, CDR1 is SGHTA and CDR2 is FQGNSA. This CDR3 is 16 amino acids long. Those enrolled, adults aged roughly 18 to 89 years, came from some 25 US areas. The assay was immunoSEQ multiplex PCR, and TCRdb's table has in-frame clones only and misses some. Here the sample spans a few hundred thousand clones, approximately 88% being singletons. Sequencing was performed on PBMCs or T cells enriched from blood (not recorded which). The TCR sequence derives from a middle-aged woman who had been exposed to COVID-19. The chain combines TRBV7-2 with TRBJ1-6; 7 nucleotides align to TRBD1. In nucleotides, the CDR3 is TGTGCCAGCAGCTTAGAATCTGTCAGGGGGACTTCACCCCTCCACTTT. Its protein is CASSLESVRGTSPLHF. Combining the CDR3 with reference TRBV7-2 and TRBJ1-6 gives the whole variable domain GAGVSQSPSNKVTEKGKDVELRCDPISGHTALYWYRQSLGQGLEFLIYFQGNSAPDKSGLPSDRFSAERTGGSVSTLTIQRTQQEDSAVYLCASSLESVRGTSPLHFGNGTRLTVT.